The source of this T cell receptor beta chain is a study of tumor and adjacent non-tumor tissue in lung cancer. In germline, CDR1 is SGHNT, CDR2 YENEEA. The CDR3 spans 15 residues. A modified ARM-PCR protocol with three rounds of nested PCR amplified TCRbeta. TCRdb re-called the multiplex PCR reads with MiXCR, one entry per CDR3 protein. The top ten clones hold less than 25% of a sample with around 210,000 distinct CDR3 sequences, around 71% of them seen once. RNA was extracted from bulk tissue without any cell sorting. Points on this clonotype: Sequence at one end of the junction differs from germline and may be a read error.

The rearrangement joins TRBV11-3 to TRBJ2-5; TRBD2 matches at 11 bases. The sequence came from a man aged 60-69 years with non-small cell lung cancer. The specimen was lung tumor tissue. The CDR3 loop reads CANSQRLAGMETQYF. Here the CDR3 DNA reads TGTGCCAACAGCCAACGACTAGCGGGAATGGAGACCCAGTACTTC. Complete variable domain (other parts from reference TRBV11-3 and TRBJ2-5): EAGVVQSPRYKIIEKKQPVAFWCNPISGHNTLYWYLQNLGQGPELLIRYENEEAVDDSQLPKDRFSAERLKGVDSTLKIQPAELGDSAVYLCANSQRLAGMETQYFGPGTRLLVL.